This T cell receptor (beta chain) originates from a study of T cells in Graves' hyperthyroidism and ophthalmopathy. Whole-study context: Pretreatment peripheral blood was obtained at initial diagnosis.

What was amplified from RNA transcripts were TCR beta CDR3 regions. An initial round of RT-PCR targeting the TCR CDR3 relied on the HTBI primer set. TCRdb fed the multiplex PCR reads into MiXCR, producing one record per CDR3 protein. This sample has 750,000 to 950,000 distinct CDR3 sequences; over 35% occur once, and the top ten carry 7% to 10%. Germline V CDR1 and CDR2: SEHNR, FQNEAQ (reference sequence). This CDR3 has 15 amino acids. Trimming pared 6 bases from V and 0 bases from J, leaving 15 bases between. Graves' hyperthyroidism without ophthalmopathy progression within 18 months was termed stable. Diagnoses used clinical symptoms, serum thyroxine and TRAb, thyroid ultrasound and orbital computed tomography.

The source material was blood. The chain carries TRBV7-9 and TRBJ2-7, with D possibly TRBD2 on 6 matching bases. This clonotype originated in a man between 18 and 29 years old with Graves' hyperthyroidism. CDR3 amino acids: CASSEGAGTSYEQYF. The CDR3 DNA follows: TGTGCCAGCAGTGAAGGAGCGGGCACCTCCTACGAGCAGTACTTC.